This T cell receptor beta chain was identified in a study of OX40 agonist ivuxolimab in advanced cancers. In the study overall: Ivuxolimab was a fully human IgG2 agonistic monoclonal antibody targeting the costimulatory receptor OX40 (CD134). Intravenous ivuxolimab was administered to patients every 2 weeks at six dose levels: 0.01, 0.1, 0.3, 1.5, 3 and 10 mg/kg. In the dose-escalation cohort, 82.7% of patients were male, and the mean age was around 60 years, with a range of about 23 to 85. Prior anti-PD-1, anti-PD-L1 or anti-CTLA-4 therapy was permitted, and checkpoint inhibitors had been received by around 40% of dose-escalation patients. Among the 52 dose-escalation patients, about 20 had hepatocellular carcinoma, approximately 15 melanoma, 9 renal cell carcinoma and 9 head and neck cancer. Partial responses occurred in three dose-escalation patients: two with cutaneous melanoma and one with hepatocellular carcinoma. Peripheral TCRbeta sequencing was intended to test whether TCR sequence diversity was altered and clonal T-cell expansion was caused by ivuxolimab. The paper covers the monotherapy dose-escalation part of the phase I ivuxolimab trial, which included N of about 50 patients. Results the study describes overall, beyond this receptor: The antigen specificity of the clonally expanded peripheral T cells was not determined. Low levels of normalized T-cell clonal expansion were also shown by some nonresponding patients. At doses of 0.1 to 3.0 mg/kg, clonal expansion of both CD4+ and CD8+ T cells in blood was seen between baseline and week 6. In the 0.1-3.0 mg/kg groups, partial responders were among the patients with the lowest normalized peripheral clonal expansion, particularly in CD8+ T cells. After ivuxolimab, more expanded clones were found on average in CD8+ T cells than in CD4+ T cells.

Including the terminal cysteine and phenylalanine, the CDR3 comprises 13 residues. Only the CDR3 portion is preserved as DNA: 39 bases, with reading frame beginning at the first base. The V and J ends are trimmed by 7 bases and 7 bases, leaving 15 bases between them. CDR1 and CDR2 (MDHEN, SYDVKM) derive from the germline V gene. Patients with autoimmune disease history or receiving systemic immunosuppression were excluded from the trial. Peripheral blood for TCR sequencing was collected from all dose cohorts at baseline, on cycle 4 day 1, and on cycle 7 day 1. The samples were drawn from a first-in-human, open-label, multicenter phase I dose-escalation trial of ivuxolimab. Adults with locally advanced or metastatic melanoma, renal cell carcinoma, hepatocellular carcinoma or head and neck squamous cell carcinoma were enrolled in the trial. Before TCR sequencing, CD4+ and CD8+ T cells were separately sorted from peripheral blood.

In the case of this clone: This clone's antigen is unknown. No per-base quality is available; no much larger clone lies one base away.

Genomic DNA was isolated from the sorted cells so that the TCRbeta CDR3 region could be sequenced. The immunoSEQ Assay was used to sequence the TCRbeta CDR3 regions. TCRdb took over this immuneACCESS table, retaining in-frame rearrangements with V and J assigned. Such tables are incomplete; in checked studies, under half of the missing clones stem from an unresolved V gene, and the remainder is unexplained. A total of about 46,000 clones appear in this sample, approximately 88% of them only once. The ten largest account for more than 13% of the sample. This specimen consisted of CD4+ or CD8+ T cells sorted from blood, obtained in a trial of the OX40 agonist ivuxolimab. The chain employs TRBV28 and TRBJ2-3; the D gene could be TRBD1 or TRBD2, each one agreeing over 5 bases. The receptor was derived from an adult with an advanced solid tumor such as melanoma, head and neck, liver or kidney cancer. The nucleotides read TGTGCCAGCAACAAATGGGACGGACATACGCAGTATTTT. It is translated as CASNKWDGHTQYF.